This T cell receptor beta chain was obtained from a study of cytomegalovirus exposure and HLA in healthy donors. Study-wide results and caveats: Association of 15,000 to 20,000 TCR beta sequences with HLA alleles was found at 0.05 false discovery rate in a later analysis. The study found most TCR sequences rare, yet found some public TCRs in many donors. Researchers counted 164 TCR beta chains as cytomegalovirus-associated. By HLA locus, TCR association rates varied in a later analysis, with DRB1 showing the most and HLA-C the fewest.

A remark on this clone: Antigen: not known.

This CDR3 is 13 amino acids long. In germline, CDR1 is SGDLS, CDR2 YYNGEE. Between the trimmed V and J ends, which lost 8 bases and 1 base, there was a span of 12 bases. Both 60 Vbeta primers and 13 Jbeta primers went into the PCR. Clones were read by immunoSEQ multiplex PCR, and TCRdb kept only the in-frame ones, dropping some. The sample lists some 90,000 clones; 81% were seen once. Sequencing was performed on PBMCs. This receptor was identified in a human donor in good health. The J gene is TRBJ1-1, the V gene TRBV9; D may be TRBD1 (6 bases). The CDR3 region is CASPMTGNTEAFF. For the CDR3, the DNA is TGTGCCAGTCCCATGACAGGGAACACTGAAGCTTTCTTT.